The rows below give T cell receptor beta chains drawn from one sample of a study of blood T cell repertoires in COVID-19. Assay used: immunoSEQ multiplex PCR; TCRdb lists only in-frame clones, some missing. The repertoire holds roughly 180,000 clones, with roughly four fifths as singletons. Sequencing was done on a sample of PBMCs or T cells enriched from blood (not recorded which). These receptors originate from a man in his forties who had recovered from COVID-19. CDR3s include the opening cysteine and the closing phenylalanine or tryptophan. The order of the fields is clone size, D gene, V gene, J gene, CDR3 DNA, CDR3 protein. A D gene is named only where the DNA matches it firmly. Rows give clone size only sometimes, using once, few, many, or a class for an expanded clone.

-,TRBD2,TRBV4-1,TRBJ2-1,TGCGCCAGCAGCCATAACGGACTAGCGGGAGTAAATGAGCAGTTCTTC,CASSHNGLAGVNEQFF
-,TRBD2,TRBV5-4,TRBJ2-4,TGTGCCAGCAGCTTCTTGGGACTAGCGGTGAACATTCAGTACTTC,CASSFLGLAVNIQYF
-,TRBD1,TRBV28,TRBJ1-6,TGTGCCAGCAGTTCGACAGGGCACGGGTGGTCACCCCTCCACTTT,CASSSTGHGWSPLHF
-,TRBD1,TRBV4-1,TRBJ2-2,TGCGCCAGCAGCCCATTCGGGACAGACAACACCGGGGAGCTGTTTTTT,CASSPFGTDNTGELFF
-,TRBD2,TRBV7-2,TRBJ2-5,TGTGCCAGCAGCTTACTAGCGGGAGGCCAAGAGACCCAGTACTTC,CASSLLAGGQETQYF
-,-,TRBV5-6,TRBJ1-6,TGTGCCAGCAGCCCGGACCAGGGTGGTTCACCCCTCCACTTT,CASSPDQGGSPLHF
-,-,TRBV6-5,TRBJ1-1,TGTGCCAGCAGCCCCAGACAGACAATGAACACTGAAGCTTTCTTT,CASSPRQTMNTEAFF
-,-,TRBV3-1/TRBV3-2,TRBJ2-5,TGTGCCAGCAGCCAAGGGACTTCGCGCCAAGAGACCCAGTACTTC,CASSQGTSRQETQYF
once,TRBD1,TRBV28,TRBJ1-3,TGTGCCAGCAGTTTAGAGGGGACAGGGACTGGAAACACCATATATTTT,CASSLEGTGTGNTIYF
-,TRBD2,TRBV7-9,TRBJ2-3,TGTGCCAGCAGGCCCGGACTAGCGGGAGAGGGAGATACGCAGTATTTT,CASRPGLAGEGDTQYF
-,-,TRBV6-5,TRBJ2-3,TGTGCCAGCAGTTACGGTGTTAGCGGAGATACGCAGTATTTT,CASSYGVSGDTQYF
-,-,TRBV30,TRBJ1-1,TGTGCCTGGAGTATGCACTTGAACACTGAAGCTTTCTTT,CAWSMHLNTEAFF
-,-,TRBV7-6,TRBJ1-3,TGTGCCAGCAGCTTAGCGCAGGCCATATATTTT,CASSLAQAIYF
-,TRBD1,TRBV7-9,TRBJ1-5,TGTGCCAGCAGCTCACAGACAGGGAGGAATCAGCCCCAGCATTTT,CASSSQTGRNQPQHF
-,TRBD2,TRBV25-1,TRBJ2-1,TGTGCCAGCAGTGAATATTCAGGGACTAGCGGGAGAATTGATGAGCAGTTCTTC,CASSEYSGTSGRIDEQFF
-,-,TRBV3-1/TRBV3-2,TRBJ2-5,TGTGCCAGCAGCCAAAACACGGAGGCCCAGTACTTC,CASSQNTEAQYF
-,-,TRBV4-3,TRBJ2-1,TGCGCCAGCAGCCAAAGCCTAGCTAGTACAAATGAGCAGTTCTTC,CASSQSLASTNEQFF
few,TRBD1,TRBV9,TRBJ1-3,TGTGCCAGCAGCCACCATCAAGGACAGGGGGGGACTGGAAACACCATATATTTT,CASSHHQGQGGTGNTIYF
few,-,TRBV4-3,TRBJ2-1,TGCGCCAGCAGCCAAGATATCTTTCTCTCCTACAATGAGCAGTTCTTC,CASSQDIFLSYNEQFF
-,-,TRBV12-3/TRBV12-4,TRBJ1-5,TGTGCCAGCAGTGCGGAAAGCAATCAGCCCCAGCATTTT,CASSAESNQPQHF
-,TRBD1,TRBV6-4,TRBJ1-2,TGTGCCAGCCGCCCCGCGGGACAGGGTGTCTATGGCTACACCTTC,CASRPAGQGVYGYTF
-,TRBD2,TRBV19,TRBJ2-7,TGTGCCAGTAGTATTGGGTTAGCGGGATCAAACTACGAGCAGTACTTC,CASSIGLAGSNYEQYF
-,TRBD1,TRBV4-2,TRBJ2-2,TGTGCCAGCAGCCAAGGTGAGACAGGGCGGACCGGGGAGCTGTTTTTT,CASSQGETGRTGELFF
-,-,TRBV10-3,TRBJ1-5,TGTGCCATCAGTGAGCAGGGGCAGAATCAGCCCCAGCATTTT,CAISEQGQNQPQHF
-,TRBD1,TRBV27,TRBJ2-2,TGTGCCAGCAGACCCAACAGGGGTTGGGCCGGGGAGCTGTTTTTT,CASRPNRGWAGELFF
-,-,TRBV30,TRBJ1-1,TGTGCCTGGAACAGGGTATCTGGAGCTTTCTTT,CAWNRVSGAFF
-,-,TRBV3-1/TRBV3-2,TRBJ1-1,TGTGCCAGCAGCCAGATGCGCAACACTGAAGCTTTCTTT,CASSQMRNTEAFF
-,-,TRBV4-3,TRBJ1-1,TGCGCCAGCAGCCAAGATGTGGGAGGGGCTGAAGCTTTCTTT,CASSQDVGGAEAFF
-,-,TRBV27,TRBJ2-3,TGTGCCAGCAGTACAGGTGGGAGCACAGATACGCAGTATTTT,CASSTGGSTDTQYF
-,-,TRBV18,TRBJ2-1,TGTGCCAGCTCACCACCCGTCGCGGATGAGCAGTTCTTC,CASSPPVADEQFF
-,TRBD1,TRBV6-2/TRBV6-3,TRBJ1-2,TGTGCCAGCAGTTGGGACAGTACCTATGGCTACACCTTC,CASSWDSTYGYTF
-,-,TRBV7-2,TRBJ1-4,TGTGCCAGCAGCTTAGCGGGCAGTCTTAATGAAAAACTGTTTTTT,CASSLAGSLNEKLFF
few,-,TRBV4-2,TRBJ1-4,TGTGCCAGCAGCACACCGGGACACCTTAATGAAAAACTGTTTTTT,CASSTPGHLNEKLFF
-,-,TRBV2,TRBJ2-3,TGTGCCAGCAGTACCCAGGCAGATACGCAGTATTTT,CASSTQADTQYF
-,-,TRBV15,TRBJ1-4,TGTGCCACCACCCCGACGGGACATAATGAAAAACTGTTTTTT,CATTPTGHNEKLFF
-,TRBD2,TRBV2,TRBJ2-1,TGTGCCAGCAAATTTAGCGGGAGTGCCTACAATGAGCAGTTCTTC,CASKFSGSAYNEQFF
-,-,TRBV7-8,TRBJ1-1,TGTGCCAGCAGCGTATCCAGGGAGGTTGAAGCTTTCTTT,CASSVSREVEAFF
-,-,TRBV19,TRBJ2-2,TGTGCCAGTAGTGACAATCCAGGTTCCGGGGAGCTGTTTTTT,CASSDNPGSGELFF
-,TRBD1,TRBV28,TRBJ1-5,TGTGCCAGCAGTCAGGGGGCGAATCAGCCCCAGCATTTT,CASSQGANQPQHF
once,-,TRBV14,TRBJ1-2,TGTGCCAGCAGCCAAGTCGTGGGGCCCCGTGGCTACACCTTC,CASSQVVGPRGYTF
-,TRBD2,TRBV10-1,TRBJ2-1,TGCGCCAGCAGTGAGCGGGAGGCCTACAATGAGCAGTTCTTC,CASSEREAYNEQFF
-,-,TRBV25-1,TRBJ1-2,TGTGCCAGCAGTGAGACGAGGAGCGGCTATGGCTACACCTTC,CASSETRSGYGYTF
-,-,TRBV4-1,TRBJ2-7,TGCGCCAGCAGCCAAGATCTGGGCCAGTCCTACGAGCAGTACTTC,CASSQDLGQSYEQYF
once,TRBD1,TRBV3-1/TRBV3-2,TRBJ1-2,TGTGCCAGCAGCCCGGGGACAGGGGAACACTATGGCTACACCTTC,CASSPGTGEHYGYTF
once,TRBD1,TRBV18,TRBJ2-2,TGTGCCAGCTCAAAAACCTCCGGGACAGGGCTCATCGGGGAGCTGTTTTTT,CASSKTSGTGLIGELFF